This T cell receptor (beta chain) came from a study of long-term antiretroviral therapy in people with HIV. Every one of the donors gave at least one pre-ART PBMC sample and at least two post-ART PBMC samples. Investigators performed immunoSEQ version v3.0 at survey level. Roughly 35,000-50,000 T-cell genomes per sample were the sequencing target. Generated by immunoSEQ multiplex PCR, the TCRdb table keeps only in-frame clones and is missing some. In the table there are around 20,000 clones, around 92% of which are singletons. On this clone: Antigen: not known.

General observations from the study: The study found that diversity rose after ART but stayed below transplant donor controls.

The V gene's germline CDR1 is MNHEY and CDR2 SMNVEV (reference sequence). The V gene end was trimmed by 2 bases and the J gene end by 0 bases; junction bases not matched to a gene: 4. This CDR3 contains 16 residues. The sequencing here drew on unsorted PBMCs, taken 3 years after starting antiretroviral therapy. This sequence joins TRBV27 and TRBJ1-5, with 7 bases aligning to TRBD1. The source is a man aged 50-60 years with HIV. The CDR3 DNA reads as TGTGCCAGCAGTTTAGGAGGGGGCGATAGCAATCAGCCCCAGCATTTT. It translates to CASSLGGGDSNQPQHF.